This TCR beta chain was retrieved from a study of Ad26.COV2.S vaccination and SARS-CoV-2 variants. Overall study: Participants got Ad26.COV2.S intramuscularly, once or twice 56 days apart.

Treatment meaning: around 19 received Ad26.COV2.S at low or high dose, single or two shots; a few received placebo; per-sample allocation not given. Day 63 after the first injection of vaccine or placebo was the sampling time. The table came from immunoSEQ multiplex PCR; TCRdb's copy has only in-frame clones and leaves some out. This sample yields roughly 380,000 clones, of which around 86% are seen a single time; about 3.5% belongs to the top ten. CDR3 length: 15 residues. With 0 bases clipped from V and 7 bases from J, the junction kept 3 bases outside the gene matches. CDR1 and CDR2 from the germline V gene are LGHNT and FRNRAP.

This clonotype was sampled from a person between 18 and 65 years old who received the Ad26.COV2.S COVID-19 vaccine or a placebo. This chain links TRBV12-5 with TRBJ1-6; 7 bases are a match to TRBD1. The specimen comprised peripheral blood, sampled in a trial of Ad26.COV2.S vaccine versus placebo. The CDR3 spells CASGLVPRGNSPLHF. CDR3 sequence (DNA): TGTGCTAGTGGTTTGGTACCCAGGGGGAATTCACCCCTCCACTTT. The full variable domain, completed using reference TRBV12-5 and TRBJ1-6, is DARVTQTPRHKVTEMGQEVTMRCQPILGHNTVFWYRQTMMQGLELLAYFRNRAPLDDSGMPKDRFSAEMPDATLATLKIQPSEPRDSAVYFCASGLVPRGNSPLHFGNGTRLTVT.